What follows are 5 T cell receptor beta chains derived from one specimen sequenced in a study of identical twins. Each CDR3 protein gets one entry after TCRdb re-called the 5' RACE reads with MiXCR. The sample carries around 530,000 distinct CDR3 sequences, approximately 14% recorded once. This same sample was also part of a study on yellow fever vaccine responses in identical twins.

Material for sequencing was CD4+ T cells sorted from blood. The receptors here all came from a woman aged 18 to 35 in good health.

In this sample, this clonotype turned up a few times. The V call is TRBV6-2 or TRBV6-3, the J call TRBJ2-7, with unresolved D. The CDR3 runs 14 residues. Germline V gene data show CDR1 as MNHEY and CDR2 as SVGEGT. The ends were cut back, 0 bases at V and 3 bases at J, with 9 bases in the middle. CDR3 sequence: CASSYSSLYYEQYV. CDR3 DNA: TGTGCCAGCAGTTACTCGAGCCTTTACTACGAGCAGTACGTC.

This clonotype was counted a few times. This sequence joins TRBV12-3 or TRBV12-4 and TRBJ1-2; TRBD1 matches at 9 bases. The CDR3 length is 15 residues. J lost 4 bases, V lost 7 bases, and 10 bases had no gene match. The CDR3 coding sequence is TGTGCCAGCACCAAACAGGGGGCCCGATTCTATGGCTACACCTTC. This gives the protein CASTKQGARFYGYTF.

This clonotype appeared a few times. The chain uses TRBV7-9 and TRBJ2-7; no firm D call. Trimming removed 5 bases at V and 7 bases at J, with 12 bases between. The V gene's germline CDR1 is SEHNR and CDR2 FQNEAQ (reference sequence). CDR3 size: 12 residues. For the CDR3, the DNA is TGTGCCAGCAGCCCCTCCCTGTGGGAGCAGTACTTC. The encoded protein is CASSPSLWEQYF.

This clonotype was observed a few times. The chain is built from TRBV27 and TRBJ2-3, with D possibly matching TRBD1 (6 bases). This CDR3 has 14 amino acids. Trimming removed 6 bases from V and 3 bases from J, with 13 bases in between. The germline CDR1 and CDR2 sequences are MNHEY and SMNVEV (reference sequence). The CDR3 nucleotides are TGTGCCAGCAGACCAACAGGGAGAACAGATACGCAGTATTTT. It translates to CASRPTGRTDTQYF.

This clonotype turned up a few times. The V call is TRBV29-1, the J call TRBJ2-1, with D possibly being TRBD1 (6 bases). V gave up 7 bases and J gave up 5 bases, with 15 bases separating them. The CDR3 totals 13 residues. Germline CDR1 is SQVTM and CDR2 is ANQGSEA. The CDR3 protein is CSELRGFHNEQFF. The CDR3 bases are TGCAGCGAACTCAGGGGTTTCCACAATGAGCAGTTCTTC.